This T cell receptor beta chain was retrieved from a study of CD8 T cells in Susac syndrome. CD8+ and CD4+ T cells from blood underwent TCR beta sequencing. The multiple sclerosis control cohort comprised treatment-naive individuals presenting with stable or active relapsing-remitting disease. Isolation of CD8+ and CD4+ T cells was performed negatively, whereas enrichment of TEMRA cells was done by FACS. Trimming pared 2 bases from V and 9 bases from J, leaving 14 bases between. CDR1 and CDR2 from the germline V gene are MNHEY and SMNVEV (reference sequence). This CDR3 is built from 13 residues. An amount of RNA that ranged from roughly 0.45 to 1 ug was reverse transcribed with random hexamers. Amplification of TCR beta CDR3 by immunoSEQ multiplex PCR spanned 54 Vbeta and 13 Jbeta. MiXCR, applied by TCRdb to the immunoSEQ multiplex PCR reads, yields one record per CDR3 protein. This sample has roughly 150,000 distinct CDR3 sequences, with around 96% found just once.

Sequencing input: CD8+ T cells from PBMCs. The receptor was derived from a human donor with multiple sclerosis. The rearrangement joins TRBV27 to TRBJ2-7; D unclear. The CDR3 region has the DNA TGTGCCAGCAGTTTAACTCCCCTTTTTGTGCAGTACTTC. The encoded protein is CASSLTPLFVQYF.